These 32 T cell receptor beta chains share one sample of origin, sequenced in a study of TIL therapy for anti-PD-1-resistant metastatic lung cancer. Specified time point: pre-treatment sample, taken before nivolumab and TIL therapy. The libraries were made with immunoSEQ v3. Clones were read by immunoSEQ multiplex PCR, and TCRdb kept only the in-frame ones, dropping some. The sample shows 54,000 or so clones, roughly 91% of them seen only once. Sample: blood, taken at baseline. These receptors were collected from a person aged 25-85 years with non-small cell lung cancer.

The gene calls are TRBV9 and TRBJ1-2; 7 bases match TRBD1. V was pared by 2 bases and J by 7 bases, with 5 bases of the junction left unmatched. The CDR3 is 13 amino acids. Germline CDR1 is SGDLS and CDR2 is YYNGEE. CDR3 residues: CASSVTGMSGYTF. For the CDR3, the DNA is TGTGCCAGCAGCGTGACAGGGATGTCTGGCTACACCTTC.

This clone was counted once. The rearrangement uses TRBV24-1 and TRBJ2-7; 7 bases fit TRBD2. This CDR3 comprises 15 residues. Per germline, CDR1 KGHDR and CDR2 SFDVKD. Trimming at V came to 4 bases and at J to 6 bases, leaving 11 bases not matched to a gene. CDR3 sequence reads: CATSDAPGGSREQYF. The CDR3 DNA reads TGTGCCACCAGTGACGCGCCCGGGGGGAGCCGCGAGCAGTACTTC.

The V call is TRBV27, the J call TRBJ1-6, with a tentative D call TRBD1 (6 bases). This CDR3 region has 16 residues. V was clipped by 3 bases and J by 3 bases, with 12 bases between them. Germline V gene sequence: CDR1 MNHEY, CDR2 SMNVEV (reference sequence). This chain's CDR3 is CASSFSDSIYNSPLHF. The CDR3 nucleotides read TGTGCCAGCAGTTTTTCGGACAGTATCTATAATTCACCCCTCCACTTT.

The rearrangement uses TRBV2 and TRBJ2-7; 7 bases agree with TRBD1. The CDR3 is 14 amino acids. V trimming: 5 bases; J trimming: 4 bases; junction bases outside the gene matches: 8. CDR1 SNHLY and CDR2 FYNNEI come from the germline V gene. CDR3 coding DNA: TGTGCCAGCAGTTCCGGGACAGTTTTTTACGAGCAGTACTTC. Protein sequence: CASSSGTVFYEQYF. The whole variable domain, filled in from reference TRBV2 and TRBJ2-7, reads EPEVTQTPSHQVTQMGQEVILRCVPISNHLYFYWYRQILGQKVEFLVSFYNNEISEKSEIFDDQFSVERPDGSNFTLKIRSTKLEDSAMYFCASSSGTVFYEQYFGPGTRLTVT.

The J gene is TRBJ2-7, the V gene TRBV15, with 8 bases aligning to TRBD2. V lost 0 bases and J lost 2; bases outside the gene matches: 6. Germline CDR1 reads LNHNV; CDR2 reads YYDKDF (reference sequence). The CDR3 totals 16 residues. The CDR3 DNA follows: TGTGCCACCAGCAGAGATCTACTAGCGGATACCTACGAGCAGTACTTC. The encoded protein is CATSRDLLADTYEQYF.

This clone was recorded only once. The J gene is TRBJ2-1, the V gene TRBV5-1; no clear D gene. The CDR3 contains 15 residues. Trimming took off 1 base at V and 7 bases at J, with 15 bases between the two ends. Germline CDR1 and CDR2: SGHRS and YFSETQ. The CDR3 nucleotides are TGCGCCAGCAGCTTGACACTTAGAGTGACGAATGAGCAGTTCTTC. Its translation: CASSLTLRVTNEQFF.

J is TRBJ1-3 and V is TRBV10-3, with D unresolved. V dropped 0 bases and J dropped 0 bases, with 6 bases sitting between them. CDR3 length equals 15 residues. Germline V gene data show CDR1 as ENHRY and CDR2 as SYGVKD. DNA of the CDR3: TGTGCCATCAGTGAGTCGGAGGCCTCTGGAAACACCATATATTTT. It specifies CAISESEASGNTIYF.

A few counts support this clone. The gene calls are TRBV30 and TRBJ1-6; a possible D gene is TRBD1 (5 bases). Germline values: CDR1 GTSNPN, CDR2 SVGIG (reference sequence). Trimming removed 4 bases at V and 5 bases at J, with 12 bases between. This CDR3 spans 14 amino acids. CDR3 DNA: TGTGCCTGGACTAAGGGGATGGATAATTCACCCCTCCACTTT. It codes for CAWTKGMDNSPLHF.

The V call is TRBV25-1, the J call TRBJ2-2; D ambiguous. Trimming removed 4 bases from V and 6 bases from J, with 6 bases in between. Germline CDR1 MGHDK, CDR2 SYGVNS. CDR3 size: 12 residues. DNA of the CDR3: TGTGCCAGCAGTGTGCCAGCCGGGGAGCTGTTTTTT. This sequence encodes CASSVPAGELFF. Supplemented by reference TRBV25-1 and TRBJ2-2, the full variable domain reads EADIYQTPRYLVIGTGKKITLECSQTMGHDKMYWYQQDPGMELHLIHYSYGVNSTEKGDLSSESTVSRIRTEHFPLTLESARPSHTSQYLCASSVPAGELFFGEGSRLTVL.

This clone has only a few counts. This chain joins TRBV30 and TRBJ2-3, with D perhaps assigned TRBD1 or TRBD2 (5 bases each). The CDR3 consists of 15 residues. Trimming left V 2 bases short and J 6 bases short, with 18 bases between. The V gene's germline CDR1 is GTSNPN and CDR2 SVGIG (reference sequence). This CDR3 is CAWSIGTLNTDTQYF. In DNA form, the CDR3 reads TGTGCCTGGAGTATAGGGACGCTAAACACGGATACGCAGTATTTT. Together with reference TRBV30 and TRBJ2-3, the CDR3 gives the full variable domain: SQTIHQWPATLVQPVGSPLSLECTVEGTSNPNLYWYRQAAGRGLQLLFYSVGIGQISSEVPQNLSASRPQDRQFILSSKKLLLSDSGFYLCAWSIGTLNTDTQYFGPGTRLTVL.

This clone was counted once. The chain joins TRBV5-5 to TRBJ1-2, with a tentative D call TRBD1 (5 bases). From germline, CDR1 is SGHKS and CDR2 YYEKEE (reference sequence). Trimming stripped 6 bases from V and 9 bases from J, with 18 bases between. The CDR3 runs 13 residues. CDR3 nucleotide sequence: TGTGCCAGCACCCCCTCGCAGGGTGATCGCTACACCTTC. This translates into CASTPSQGDRYTF.

CDR3: CASSPTMRTGPDSQYF. CDR3 sequence (DNA): TGTGCCAGCAGCCCCACTATGAGGACAGGCCCCGACTCCCAGTATTTT. V and J are TRBV14 and TRBJ2-3; 7 positions match TRBD1. The CDR3 is 16 residues long. Germline V lookup: CDR1 SGHDN, CDR2 FVKESK. Trimming at V came to 4 bases and at J to 12 bases, leaving 19 bases not matched to a gene.

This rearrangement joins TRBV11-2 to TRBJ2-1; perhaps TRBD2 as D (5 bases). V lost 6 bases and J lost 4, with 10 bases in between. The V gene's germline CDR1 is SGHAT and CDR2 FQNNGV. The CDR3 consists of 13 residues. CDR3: CASRGLTYNEQFF. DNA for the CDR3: TGTGCCAGCAGAGGACTTACTTACAATGAGCAGTTCTTC.

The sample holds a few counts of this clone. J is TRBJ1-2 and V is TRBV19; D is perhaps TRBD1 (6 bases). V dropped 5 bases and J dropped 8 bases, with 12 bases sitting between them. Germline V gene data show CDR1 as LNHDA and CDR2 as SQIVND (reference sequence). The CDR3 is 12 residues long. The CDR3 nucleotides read TGTGCCAGTAGTCCTGAGGGGGACGGCTACACCTTC. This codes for CASSPEGDGYTF. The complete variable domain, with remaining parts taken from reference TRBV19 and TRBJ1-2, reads DGGITQSPKYLFRKEGQNVTLSCEQNLNHDAMYWYRQDPGQGLRLIYYSQIVNDFQKGDIAEGYSVSREKKESFPLTVTSAQKNPTAFYLCASSPEGDGYTFGSGTRLTVV.

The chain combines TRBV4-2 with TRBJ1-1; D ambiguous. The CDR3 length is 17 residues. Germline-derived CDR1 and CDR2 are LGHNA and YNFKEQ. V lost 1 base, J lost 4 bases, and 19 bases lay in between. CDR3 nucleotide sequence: TGTGCCAGCAGCCAAGTTGTAGCCTTCAAGGGAGGCACTGAAGCTTTCTTT. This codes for CASSQVVAFKGGTEAFF.

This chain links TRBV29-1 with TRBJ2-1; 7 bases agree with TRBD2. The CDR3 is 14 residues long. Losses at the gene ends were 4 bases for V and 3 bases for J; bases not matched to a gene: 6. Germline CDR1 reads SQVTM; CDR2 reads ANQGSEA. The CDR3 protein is CSVAKAGVYNEQFF. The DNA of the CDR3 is TGCAGCGTTGCGAAGGCGGGAGTCTACAATGAGCAGTTCTTC.

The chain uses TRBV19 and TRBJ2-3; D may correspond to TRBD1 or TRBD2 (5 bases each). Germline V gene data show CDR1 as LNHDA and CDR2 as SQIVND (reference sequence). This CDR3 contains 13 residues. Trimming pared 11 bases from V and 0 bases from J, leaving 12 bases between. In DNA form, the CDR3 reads TGTGCCTCGGGGCTGTATAGCACAGATACGCAGTATTTT. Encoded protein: CASGLYSTDTQYF.

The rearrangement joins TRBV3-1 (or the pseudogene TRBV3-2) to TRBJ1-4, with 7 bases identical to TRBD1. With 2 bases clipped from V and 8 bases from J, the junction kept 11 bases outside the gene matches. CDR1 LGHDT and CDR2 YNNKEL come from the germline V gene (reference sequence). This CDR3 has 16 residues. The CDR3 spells CASSQSPGGLGEKLFF. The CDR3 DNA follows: TGTGCCAGCAGCCAATCCCCAGGGGGGCTAGGCGAAAAACTGTTTTTT.

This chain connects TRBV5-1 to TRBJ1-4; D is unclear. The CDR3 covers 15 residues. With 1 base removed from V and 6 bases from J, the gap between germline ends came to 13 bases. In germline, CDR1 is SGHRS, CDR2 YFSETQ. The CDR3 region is CASSLLDGKDEKLFF. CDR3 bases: TGCGCCAGCAGCTTGCTGGACGGCAAAGATGAAAAACTGTTTTTT.

Here the CDR3 reads CASSLGEGLNDEQFF. CDR3 nucleotides: TGCGCCAGCAGCTTGGGTGAGGGGCTGAACGATGAGCAGTTCTTC. The chain has TRBV5-1 and TRBJ2-1; D might be TRBD1 or TRBD2, each matching 5 bases. V was clipped by 0 bases and J by 8 bases, with 15 bases between them. CDR3 length: 15 amino acids. CDR1 and CDR2 (germline): SGHRS, YFSETQ.

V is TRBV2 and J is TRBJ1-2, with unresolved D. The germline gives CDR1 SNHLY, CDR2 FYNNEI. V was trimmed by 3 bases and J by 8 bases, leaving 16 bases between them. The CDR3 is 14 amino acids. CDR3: CASSDAVGVKGYTF. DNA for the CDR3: TGTGCCAGCAGTGACGCAGTTGGGGTAAAGGGCTACACCTTC. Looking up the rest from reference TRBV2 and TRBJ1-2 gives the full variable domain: EPEVTQTPSHQVTQMGQEVILRCVPISNHLYFYWYRQILGQKVEFLVSFYNNEISEKSEIFDDQFSVERPDGSNFTLKIRSTKLEDSAMYFCASSDAVGVKGYTFGSGTRLTVV.

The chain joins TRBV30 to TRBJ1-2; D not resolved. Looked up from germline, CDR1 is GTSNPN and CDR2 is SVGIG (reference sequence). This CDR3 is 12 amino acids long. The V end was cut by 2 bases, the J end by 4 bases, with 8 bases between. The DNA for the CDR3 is TGTGCCTGGAGTACGACGGTCTATGGCTACACCTTC. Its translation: CAWSTTVYGYTF.

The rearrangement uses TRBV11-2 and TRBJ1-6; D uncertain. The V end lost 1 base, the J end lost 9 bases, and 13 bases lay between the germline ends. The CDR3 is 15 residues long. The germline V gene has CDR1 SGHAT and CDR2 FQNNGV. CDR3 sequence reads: CASSLAFPHSSPLHF. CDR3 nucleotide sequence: TGTGCCAGCAGCTTAGCTTTCCCCCACAGTTCACCCCTCCACTTT.

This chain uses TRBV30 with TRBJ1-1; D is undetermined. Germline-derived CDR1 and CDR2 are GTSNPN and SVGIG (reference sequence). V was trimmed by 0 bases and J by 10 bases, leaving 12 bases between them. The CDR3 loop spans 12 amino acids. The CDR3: CAWSVAGERAFF. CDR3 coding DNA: TGTGCCTGGAGTGTGGCAGGTGAAAGAGCTTTCTTT.

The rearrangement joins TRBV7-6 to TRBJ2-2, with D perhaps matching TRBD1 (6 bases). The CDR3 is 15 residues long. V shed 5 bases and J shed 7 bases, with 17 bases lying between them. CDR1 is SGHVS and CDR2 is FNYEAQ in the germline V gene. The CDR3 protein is CASSQTGFASGELFF. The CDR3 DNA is TGTGCCAGCAGCCAAACAGGGTTCGCAAGCGGGGAGCTGTTTTTT.

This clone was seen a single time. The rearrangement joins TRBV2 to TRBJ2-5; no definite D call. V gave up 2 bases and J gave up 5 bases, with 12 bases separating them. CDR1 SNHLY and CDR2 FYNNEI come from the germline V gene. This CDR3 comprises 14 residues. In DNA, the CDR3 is TGTGCCAGCAGTGAAACGTTGGCGAGGGAGACCCAGTACTTC. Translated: CASSETLARETQYF.

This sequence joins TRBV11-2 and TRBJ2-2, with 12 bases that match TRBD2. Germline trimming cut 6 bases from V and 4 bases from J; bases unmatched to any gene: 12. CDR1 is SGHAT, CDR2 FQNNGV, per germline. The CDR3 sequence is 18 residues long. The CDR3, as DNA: TGTGCCAGCAGGCCCCGACTAGCGGGGGCCACGAGCACCGGGGAGCTGTTTTTT. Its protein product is CASRPRLAGATSTGELFF. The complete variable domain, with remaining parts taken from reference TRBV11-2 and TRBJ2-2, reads EAGVAQSPRYKIIEKRQSVAFWCNPISGHATLYWYQQILGQGPKLLIQFQNNGVVDDSQLPKDRFSAERLKGVDSTLKIQPAKLEDSAVYLCASRPRLAGATSTGELFFGEGSRLTVL.

The CDR3 spells CASSMVGSTEAFF. CDR3 nucleotides: TGTGCCAGTAGTATGGTAGGGAGCACTGAAGCTTTCTTT. The V call is TRBV19, the J call TRBJ1-1; D is undetermined. CDR1 LNHDA and CDR2 SQIVND come from the germline V gene (reference sequence). This CDR3 spans 13 amino acids. V shed 3 bases and J shed 4 bases, with 9 bases lying between them.

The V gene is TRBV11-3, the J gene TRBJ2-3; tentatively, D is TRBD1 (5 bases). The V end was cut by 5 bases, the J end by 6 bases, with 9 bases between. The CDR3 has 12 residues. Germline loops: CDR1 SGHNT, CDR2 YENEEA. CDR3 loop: CASSTTGDTQYF. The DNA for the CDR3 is TGTGCCAGCAGCACCACAGGCGATACGCAGTATTTT.

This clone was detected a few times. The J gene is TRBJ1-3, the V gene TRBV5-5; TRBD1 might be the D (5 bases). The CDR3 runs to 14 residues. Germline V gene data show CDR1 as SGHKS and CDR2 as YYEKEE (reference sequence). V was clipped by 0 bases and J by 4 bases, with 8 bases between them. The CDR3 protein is CASSLGGDGNTIYF. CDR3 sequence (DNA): TGTGCCAGCAGCTTGGGCGGGGACGGAAACACCATATATTTT.

CDR3 amino acids: CATTPGLTYEQYF. CDR3 sequence (DNA): TGTGCCACCACCCCCGGGCTTACCTACGAGCAGTACTTC. The chain recombines TRBV6-5 with TRBJ2-7; the D is unclear. The CDR3 contains 13 residues. Germline V gene sequence: CDR1 MNHEY, CDR2 SVGAGI. The V end was cut by 10 bases, the J end by 2 bases, with 15 bases between.

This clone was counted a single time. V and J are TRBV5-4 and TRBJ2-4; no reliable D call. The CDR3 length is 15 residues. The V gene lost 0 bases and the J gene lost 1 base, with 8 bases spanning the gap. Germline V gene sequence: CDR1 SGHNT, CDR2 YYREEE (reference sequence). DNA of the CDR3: TGTGCCAGCAGCTTGGACAATTTGGCCAAAAACATTCAGTACTTC. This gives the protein CASSLDNLAKNIQYF.